The rows below give T cell receptor beta chains drawn from one sample of a study of blood T cell repertoires in COVID-19. The table came from immunoSEQ multiplex PCR; TCRdb's copy has only in-frame clones and leaves some out. The table shows about 350,000 clones, with 86% occurring only once. Sequencing was done on a sample of peripheral blood. These receptors all stem from a woman in her sixties with COVID-19, enrolled during active disease. The CDR3 runs from the conserved cysteine through the conserved F or W. The D gene is left open where the match is weak. The size entry is marked missing in some rows and otherwise reads once, few, many or a size class.

v_gene	j_gene	abundance	d_gene	CDR3aa	CDR3nt
TRBV5-1	TRBJ2-7	.	.	CASSFYSSYEQYF	TGCGCCAGCAGCTTTTACAGCTCCTACGAGCAGTACTTC
TRBV12-5	TRBJ1-5	few	.	CASGFQFSNQPQHF	TGTGCTAGTGGTTTTCAGTTTAGCAATCAGCCCCAGCATTTT
TRBV29-1	TRBJ2-5	.	TRBD1	CSVRTGQETQYF	TGCAGCGTCCGGACAGGACAAGAGACCCAGTACTTC
TRBV2	TRBJ1-2	.	TRBD1	CASSEWQGAGGYTF	TGTGCCAGCAGTGAGTGGCAGGGGGCGGGTGGCTACACCTTC
TRBV30	TRBJ2-2	once	TRBD2	CAWSVAGGFTGELFF	TGTGCCTGGAGTGTTGCGGGGGGTTTCACCGGGGAGCTGTTTTTT
TRBV11-2	TRBJ2-1	once	.	CASSLESGSYNEQFF	TGTGCCAGCAGCTTAGAGTCGGGATCCTACAATGAGCAGTTCTTC
TRBV29-1	TRBJ1-1	once	.	CSAISWGSGSPEAFF	TGCAGCGCTATATCTTGGGGGTCCGGGAGCCCTGAAGCTTTCTTT
TRBV7-2	TRBJ2-3	few	TRBD2	CASSLVSSGGGSHTQYF	TGTGCCAGCAGCTTAGTTTCTAGCGGGGGGGGATCGCATACGCAGTATTTT
TRBV4-2	TRBJ1-2	.	TRBD1	CASSQDLVTAGQTYGYTF	TGTGCCAGCAGCCAAGATCTTGTAACCGCGGGACAGACCTATGGCTACACCTTC
TRBV6-2/TRBV6-3	TRBJ2-5	.	TRBD2	CASSYPGLAGRYF	TGTGCCAGCAGTTACCCCGGACTAGCGGGGAGGTACTTC
TRBV5-1	TRBJ1-2	.	.	CASTDSNYGYTF	TGCGCCAGCACTGACAGCAACTATGGCTACACCTTC